These 25 T cell receptor beta chains came from one sample sequenced in a study of CD8 T cells in ankylosing spondylitis. Antigens for these TCRs are unknown. TCRdb ran MiXCR on the 5' RACE reads and lists one entry per CDR3 protein. Of 750,000 to 850,000 distinct CDR3 sequences in the sample, 12% were seen once. General study results and limits: About 8 highly homologous variants made up a TCR beta motif, and this motif appeared characteristic of ankylosing spondylitis blood.

Sequenced input: blood, either unsorted or a sorted T cell fraction (not recorded which). The receptors here all came from a male donor with ankylosing spondylitis.

The rearrangement uses TRBV20-1 and TRBJ2-6; perhaps D is TRBD1 or TRBD2 (6 bases each). The CDR3 has 16 residues. The germline V gene encodes CDR1 DFQATT and CDR2 SNEGSKA (reference sequence). The V gene lost 5 bases and the J gene lost 2 bases, with 16 bases spanning the gap. Here the CDR3 DNA reads TGCAGTGCTCCTCTACCGGGGGCTGCTGGGGCCAACGTCCTGACTTTC. Its protein is CSAPLPGAAGANVLTF.

This clonotype appeared many times. V usage is TRBV20-1 and J usage is TRBJ2-5; D possibly matches TRBD1 or TRBD2 (5 bases each). Germline V lookup: CDR1 DFQATT, CDR2 SNEGSKA (reference sequence). The CDR3 is 14 residues long. Between the trimmed V and J ends, which lost 8 bases and 2 bases, there was a span of 18 bases. CDR3 in DNA: TGCAGTTCACTGGGGACGACGAAACAAGAGACCCAGTACTTC. Translating it yields CSSLGTTKQETQYF.

This clonotype has only a few counts. The chain joins TRBV7-2 to TRBJ2-3; 7 bases agree with TRBD1. Trimming cost V 5 bases and J 1 base; bases outside gene matches: 9. Germline V gives CDR1 SGHTA, CDR2 FQGNSA. CDR3 length: 16 residues. DNA of the CDR3: TGTGCCAGCAGCCCCTGGACAGGTCGACGCACAGATACGCAGTATTTT. It yields the protein CASSPWTGRRTDTQYF.

This clonotype was seen many times. The chain couples TRBV20-1 to TRBJ1-5; D is undetermined. Per the germline V gene, CDR1 is DFQATT and CDR2 is SNEGSKA (reference sequence). This CDR3 comprises 13 residues. The V end was cut by 0 bases, the J end by 7 bases, with 10 bases between. In DNA form, the CDR3 reads TGCAGTGCTAGAGAGGGAGCAGGACAGCCCCAGCATTTT. As protein: CSAREGAGQPQHF.

The chain joins TRBV24-1 to TRBJ2-1; 10 nucleotides match TRBD2. The V and J ends lost 4 bases and 3 bases, in that order; junction bases with no gene match: 5. The V gene's germline CDR1 is KGHDR and CDR2 SFDVKD. This CDR3 has 16 residues. DNA for the CDR3: TGTGCCACCAGTGACCGAACTAGCGGGGTCTACAATGAGCAGTTCTTC. Amino acids: CATSDRTSGVYNEQFF.

The chain employs TRBV6-5 and TRBJ2-1; D may be TRBD2 (5 bases). V was trimmed by 8 bases and J by 5 bases, leaving 7 bases between them. Germline loops: CDR1 MNHEY, CDR2 SVGAGI. The CDR3 runs 11 residues. CDR3 bases: TGTGCCAGCTTGCGGGACAATGAGCAGTTCTTC. Translating gives CASLRDNEQFF.

The sample holds many counts of this clonotype. V gene TRBV20-1 combines with J gene TRBJ2-3; a possible D gene is TRBD2 (5 bases). CDR1 is DFQATT and CDR2 is SNEGSKA in the germline V gene (reference sequence). V lost 3 bases to trimming and J lost 2 bases, with 12 bases between them. The CDR3 extends over 14 amino acids. The CDR3 loop reads CSARRTGSTDTQYF. In nucleotides, the CDR3 is TGCAGTGCTAGGCGGACGGGGTCCACAGATACGCAGTATTTT.

In regard to this clonotype: A read error may produce the germline difference seen at one junction end. The chain links TRBV20-1 to TRBJ2-1; 7 positions agree with TRBD2. From germline, CDR1 is DFQATT and CDR2 SNEGSKA (reference sequence). CDR3 length: 16 residues. CDR3 residues: CCARDLGGLGSNEQFF. CDR3 DNA: TGCTGTGCTAGAGATTTGGGCGGACTAGGCAGTAATGAGCAGTTCTTC.

The rearrangement links TRBV20-1 to TRBJ2-7; TRBD2 agrees at 10 bases. After removal of 1 base from V and 2 bases from J, the junction contained 8 bases not matched to a gene. The germline CDR1 and CDR2 sequences are DFQATT and SNEGSKA (reference sequence). This CDR3 contains 16 residues. CDR3 sequence: CSARARLAGVPYEQYF. CDR3 in DNA: TGCAGTGCTAGAGCGCGGCTAGCGGGAGTCCCCTACGAGCAGTACTTC.

This chain uses TRBV18 with TRBJ1-4; TRBD1 matches at 11 bases. The junction had 6 bases not matched to a gene; V was cut back by 1 base and J by 8 bases. Germline V gene sequence: CDR1 KGHSH, CDR2 LQKENI. CDR3 length: 16 amino acids. CDR3 sequence (DNA): TGTGCCAGCTCACCACTCGGGACAGGGGGGCACGAAAAACTGTTTTTT. This sequence encodes CASSPLGTGGHEKLFF.

This clonotype has only a few counts. This chain connects TRBV10-3 to TRBJ1-2; TRBD1 might be the D (5 bases). In germline, CDR1 is ENHRY, CDR2 SYGVKD. The ends were cut back, 6 bases at V and 4 bases at J, with 12 bases in the middle. The CDR3 runs 13 residues. CDR3: CAISPGTGYGYTF. CDR3 DNA sequence: TGTGCCATCAGCCCCGGGACCGGCTATGGCTACACCTTC.

The rearrangement links TRBV7-2 to TRBJ2-3; perhaps TRBD2 as D (5 bases). Looked up from germline, CDR1 is SGHTA and CDR2 is FQGNSA. V was cut by 3 bases and J by 2 bases, with 6 bases left in between. The CDR3 consists of 13 residues. The DNA of the CDR3 is TGTGCCAGCAGCTTTCGGGACACAGATACGCAGTATTTT. Its translation: CASSFRDTDTQYF.

This clonotype was counted between two and nine times. This sequence joins TRBV29-1 and TRBJ1-4; D might be TRBD1 (5 bases). The CDR3 contains 11 residues. The V and J ends lost 7 bases and 7 bases respectively, with 10 bases between them. Germline V lookup: CDR1 SQVTM, CDR2 ANQGSEA. CDR3 coding DNA: TGCAGCGCCCTGAGGGGTGAAAAACTGTTTTTT. Protein product: CSALRGEKLFF.

V gene TRBV24-1 combines with J gene TRBJ2-3, with D maybe TRBD1 (6 bases). CDR3 length equals 15 residues. V lost 3 bases and J 6 bases, leaving 15 bases between the germline ends. CDR1 is KGHDR and CDR2 is SFDVKD in the germline V gene. CDR3 amino acids: CATSDTRQVYDTQYF. CDR3 bases: TGTGCCACCAGTGATACCCGACAGGTGTACGATACGCAGTATTTT.

This clonotype was counted only a few times. The rearrangement joins TRBV6-1 to TRBJ1-4; unclear D gene. Deletions cut 6 bases from V and 3 bases from J, with 23 bases between. This CDR3 is 18 amino acids long. In germline, CDR1 is MNHNS, CDR2 SASEGT. The CDR3 loop is CASSGTRGTSQANEKLFF. CDR3 DNA: TGTGCCAGCAGCGGCACCCGGGGAACCTCTCAGGCTAATGAAAAACTGTTTTTT.

This clonotype has more than one count but fewer than ten. The chain couples TRBV5-1 to TRBJ1-1; no clear D. V lost 3 bases and J lost 3, with 9 bases in between. CDR3 length: 13 amino acids. Germline V lookup: CDR1 SGHRS, CDR2 YFSETQ. CDR3 loop: CASSSQRDTEAFF. Here the CDR3 DNA reads TGCGCCAGCAGCTCCCAAAGGGACACTGAAGCTTTCTTT.

This clonotype was found many times. J is TRBJ2-1 and V is TRBV10-1; 10 positions match TRBD1. The junction had 10 bases not matched to a gene; V was cut back by 3 bases and J by 5 bases. The germline V gene encodes CDR1 WNHNN and CDR2 SYGVQD (reference sequence). CDR3 length equals 17 residues. The CDR3 bases are TGCGCCAGCAGTGACCCGTTGACAGGGGGCAGGGACAATGAGCAGTTCTTC. This encodes CASSDPLTGGRDNEQFF.

This clonotype was observed a few times. The chain carries TRBV6-5 and TRBJ2-1; 9 nucleotides match TRBD1. Germline-derived CDR1 and CDR2 are MNHEY and SVGAGI. This CDR3 contains 13 residues. V shed 4 bases and J 10 bases; nucleotides not matched to a gene: 5. The CDR3: CASSFDRGLEQFF. Here the CDR3 DNA reads TGTGCCAGCAGTTTCGACAGGGGGTTGGAGCAGTTCTTC.

The V and J genes are TRBV15 and TRBJ2-1; D uncertain. V was trimmed by 3 bases and J by 3 bases, leaving 15 bases between them. Germline CDR1 and CDR2: LNHNV and YYDKDF (reference sequence). CDR3 size: 16 residues. This CDR3 reads CATSRGPGPGYNEQFF. CDR3 DNA sequence: TGTGCCACCAGCAGGGGTCCCGGACCCGGCTACAATGAGCAGTTCTTC. Based on the CDR3 plus reference TRBV15 and TRBJ2-1, the full variable domain is DAMVIQNPRYQVTQFGKPVTLSCSQTLNHNVMYWYQQKSSQAPKLLFHYYDKDFNNEADTPDNFQSRRPNTSFCFLDIRSPGLGDTAMYLCATSRGPGPGYNEQFFGPGTRLTVL.

The chain joins TRBV18 to TRBJ1-5, with 10 bases aligning to TRBD1. Germline V CDR1 and CDR2: KGHSH, LQKENI. The CDR3 loop spans 15 amino acids. The V and J ends lost 3 bases and 5 bases, in that order; junction bases with no gene match: 4. The CDR3 loop is CASSPTGTGDQPQHF. The CDR3 DNA reads TGTGCCAGCTCACCTACCGGGACAGGGGATCAGCCCCAGCATTTT.

This clonotype was recorded a few times. This chain uses TRBV19 with TRBJ2-3, with TRBD2 matching over 9 bases. With 1 base clipped from V and 5 bases from J, the junction kept 1 base outside the gene matches. Germline lookup yields CDR1 LNHDA and CDR2 SQIVND (reference sequence). This CDR3 contains 14 residues. CDR3 DNA: TGTGCCAGTAGTATAGCTAGCGGGGAAGATACGCAGTATTTT. This gives the protein CASSIASGEDTQYF.

The chain has TRBV5-1 and TRBJ1-4; D is ambiguous. The V gene's germline CDR1 is SGHRS and CDR2 YFSETQ. V was trimmed by 3 bases and J by 5 bases, leaving 8 bases between them. CDR3 length: 13 residues. CDR3 residues: CASSWARNEKLFF. CDR3 DNA sequence: TGCGCCAGCAGCTGGGCTCGGAATGAAAAACTGTTTTTT.

This clonotype was detected only a few times. This chain joins TRBV20-1 and TRBJ2-6; D uncertain. Looked up from germline, CDR1 is DFQATT and CDR2 is SNEGSKA (reference sequence). This CDR3 spans 13 amino acids. V was shortened by 7 bases and J by 2 bases, with 9 bases between the two germline ends. The CDR3 DNA is TGCAGTGTTTTAGCCCCTGGGGCCAACGTCCTGACTTTC. This sequence encodes CSVLAPGANVLTF.

This clonotype was seen only a few times. The chain employs TRBV7-9 and TRBJ2-5, with a possible D match to TRBD1 (5 bases). V lost 0 bases and J lost 13, with 12 bases in between. The CDR3 has 12 residues. Germline V gives CDR1 SEHNR, CDR2 FQNEAQ (reference sequence). CDR3 nucleotides: TGTGCCAGCAGCTTAGCGCCAGGGCTCCGGTACTTC. It yields the protein CASSLAPGLRYF.

The rearrangement joins TRBV15 to TRBJ1-2; D uncertain. Germline-derived CDR1 and CDR2 are LNHNV and YYDKDF (reference sequence). The CDR3 has 15 amino acids. Between the trimmed V and J ends, which lost 0 bases and 5 bases, there was a span of 13 bases. CDR3 sequence reads: CATSRDLADAYGYTF. In DNA, the CDR3 is TGTGCCACCAGCAGAGATCTGGCCGACGCTTATGGCTACACCTTC.